Below, 3 T cell receptor beta chains from the same sample are listed, as sequenced in a study of chemoradiotherapy in HPV16-positive cancers. The data were produced by immunoSEQ multiplex PCR, yet TCRdb's version contains in-frame clones alone and is incomplete. Here the sample spans around 15,000 clones, 65% to 85% being singletons. The sample here was taken from a patient who underwent chemoradiotherapy. Every receptor here comes from a human donor with HPV-associated anogenital cancer.

The genes are TRBV5-1 and TRBJ1-2, with D possibly matching TRBD1 (5 bases). The length of the CDR3 is 14 residues. The V gene lost 4 bases and the J gene lost 0 bases, with 10 bases spanning the gap. Germline values: CDR1 SGHRS, CDR2 YFSETQ. The CDR3 is CASSPLGPNYGYTF. The DNA for the CDR3 is TGCGCCAGCAGCCCCCTGGGACCTAACTATGGCTACACCTTC.

The CDR3 region is CSATRPPEQYF. Written as DNA, the CDR3 is TGCAGTGCAACACGCCCCCCCGAGCAGTACTTC. This chain connects TRBV20-1 to TRBJ2-7, with D unresolved. Germline V CDR1 and CDR2: DFQATT, SNEGSKA (reference sequence). V was shortened by 6 bases and J by 6 bases, with 12 bases between the two germline ends. The CDR3 is 11 residues long.

This chain joins TRBV6-6 and TRBJ2-2, with 9 positions matching TRBD1. Germline trimming cut 2 bases from V and 3 bases from J; bases unmatched to any gene: 1. This CDR3 has 15 residues. Looked up from germline, CDR1 is MNHNY and CDR2 is SVGAGI (reference sequence). The chain's CDR3 is CASSYDRGDTGELFF. In DNA form, the CDR3 reads TGTGCCAGCAGTTACGACAGGGGGGACACCGGGGAGCTGTTTTTT.